The following is a TCR beta chain sequence with its context. Per germline, CDR1 SGHTA and CDR2 FQGTGA. This CDR3 spans 18 amino acids. V was clipped by 6 bases and J by 5 bases; unmatched bases: 17. This sample is part of a study of blood T cell repertoires in COVID-19. About the research overall: Sites across the United States, Italy and Spain contributed samples from acute and convalescent COVID-19. PBMCs, B-cell-depleted T cells, or T cells were the source of the cDNA or gDNA that made up the material.

How the authors handled the data: Cell counts per sample came from amplifying reference gene primers. Only in-frame clones appear in the TCRdb table, and some are missing; sequencing was by immunoSEQ multiplex PCR. Clonal size and the V and J genes are those of that table, whereas D and trimming came from the DNA. The sample lists a few hundred thousand clones; about 83% were seen once. What was sequenced was peripheral blood. The chain employs TRBV7-3 and TRBJ2-1, with 9 bases matching TRBD2. The receptor comes from a woman in her 50s with acute or convalescent COVID-19. The CDR3 loop is CASSIGTSPLGRNNEQFF. The CDR3 bases are TGTGCCAGCAGTATCGGGACTAGCCCCTTGGGAAGGAACAATGAGCAGTTCTTC.